Shown below are 32 T cell receptor beta chains from a single sample sequenced in a study of blood T cells in healthy people across ages. Sample-barcoded 5' priming and a J-beta primer mix drove a second PCR of 7 to 11 cycles. Using its own MiXCR run on the 5' RACE reads, TCRdb lists one record per CDR3 protein. The sample shows some 1.4 million distinct CDR3 sequences, 40% to 50% of them seen only once. The sequenced sample was blood. These TCRs come from a woman between 18 and 30 years old in good health.

The chain uses TRBV12-3 or TRBV12-4 and TRBJ2-1; 10 bases line up with TRBD2. The ends lost 9 bases at V and 5 bases at J; junction bases unmatched: 10. The CDR3 has 15 amino acids. The CDR3 loop is CASCSGLAINNEQFF. CDR3 in DNA: TGTGCCAGTTGCTCGGGACTAGCGATTAACAATGAGCAGTTCTTC.

This chain links TRBV20-1 with TRBJ2-1; 9 nucleotides align to TRBD2. This CDR3 comprises 13 residues. Germline CDR1 reads DFQATT; CDR2 reads SNEGSKA (reference sequence). Trimming took 6 bases from V and 5 from J; bases not matched to a gene: 5. CDR3 in DNA: TGCAGTGCAACGGGACTAGCCAACAATGAGCAGTTCTTC. Translated, it gives CSATGLANNEQFF.

The chain combines TRBV12-3 or TRBV12-4 with TRBJ1-1; D is unclear. The CDR3 consists of 14 residues. V lost 8 bases to trimming and J lost 1 base, with 14 bases between them. CDR3 sequence (DNA): TGTGCCAGCTACACGCCCGCGGGGAACACTGAAGCTTTCTTT. Translating gives CASYTPAGNTEAFF.

There are many counts of this clonotype. The chain employs TRBV12-3 or TRBV12-4 and TRBJ1-1; 10 bases agree with TRBD1. V trimming: 6 bases; J trimming: 5 bases; junction bases outside the gene matches: 6. CDR3 size: 14 residues. The CDR3: CASSFGQGGTEAFF. CDR3 nucleotides: TGTGCCAGCAGCTTCGGACAGGGGGGGACTGAAGCTTTCTTT.

The chain is built from TRBV27 and TRBJ1-2; D remains ambiguous. The CDR3 has 18 residues. Germline V gene sequence: CDR1 MNHEY, CDR2 SMNVEV (reference sequence). V lost 5 bases, J lost 0 bases, and 22 bases lay in between. The CDR3: CASSALISRDSTNYGYTF. CDR3 nucleotides: TGTGCCAGCAGTGCTTTAATATCGCGGGATTCGACTAACTATGGCTACACCTTC.

The V call is TRBV20-1, the J call TRBJ2-1; D may correspond to TRBD1 or TRBD2 (5 bases each). The CDR3 is made up of 18 amino acids. The germline gives CDR1 DFQATT, CDR2 SNEGSKA (reference sequence). V lost 3 bases and J 0 bases, leaving 21 bases between the germline ends. The CDR3 DNA follows: TGCAGTGCTAGTAGGGCGAAACGGGGACCCGACTCCTACAATGAGCAGTTCTTC. It yields the protein CSASRAKRGPDSYNEQFF.

The chain has TRBV20-1 and TRBJ2-7; 7 bases are shared with TRBD1. CDR1 and CDR2 from the germline V gene are DFQATT and SNEGSKA (reference sequence). V was pared by 1 base and J by 7 bases, with 10 bases of the junction left unmatched. The CDR3 contains 14 residues. The CDR3 reads CSARVADRAWEQYF. The CDR3 DNA follows: TGCAGTGCTAGAGTCGCAGACAGGGCTTGGGAGCAGTACTTC.

In this sample, this clonotype turned up a few times. The chain carries TRBV5-1 and TRBJ2-7, with 8 positions matching TRBD2. The CDR3 is 15 amino acids. Germline values: CDR1 SGHRS, CDR2 YFSETQ. The ends lost 4 bases at V and 3 bases at J; junction bases unmatched: 9. As DNA, the CDR3 is TGCGCCAGCAGCGCTTCTGGCGGGAGGAACTACGAGCAGTACTTC. Its protein is CASSASGGRNYEQYF.

The chain has TRBV12-3 or TRBV12-4 and TRBJ1-1; 7 nucleotides line up with TRBD1. The CDR3 spans 14 residues. Germline trimming cut 2 bases from V and 5 bases from J; bases unmatched to any gene: 5. Here the CDR3 reads CASSLWTGGTEAFF. CDR3 nucleotide sequence: TGTGCCAGCAGTTTATGGACAGGAGGAACTGAAGCTTTCTTT.

In this sample, this clonotype turned up a few times. The chain couples TRBV5-1 to TRBJ1-2; D uncertain. Germline V gene lookup returns CDR1 SGHRS and CDR2 YFSETQ. The CDR3 is 16 residues long. Trimming took 0 bases from V and 0 from J, leaving 12 bases between them. CDR3 nucleotides: TGCGCCAGCAGCTTGGGAATCGAAACGGCTAACTATGGCTACACCTTC. Translated: CASSLGIETANYGYTF.

This clonotype was seen a few times. The V call is TRBV20-1, the J call TRBJ2-5, with D possibly TRBD2 on 7 matching bases. This CDR3 is built from 16 residues. Trimming removed 6 bases at V and 0 bases at J, with 20 bases between. CDR1 and CDR2 from the germline V gene are DFQATT and SNEGSKA (reference sequence). The CDR3 bases are TGCAGTGCCCTACGGGGGGCTCAGGGGCACCAAGAGACCCAGTACTTC. Protein sequence: CSALRGAQGHQETQYF.

The rearrangement uses TRBV6-1 and TRBJ2-7; TRBD1 agrees at 9 bases. Germline V CDR1 and CDR2: MNHNS, SASEGT. The CDR3 contains 15 residues. The junction had 6 bases not matched to a gene; V was cut back by 2 bases and J by 4 bases. The CDR3 sequence: CASSEMGQGTYEQYF. Here the CDR3 DNA reads TGTGCCAGCAGTGAAATGGGACAGGGTACTTACGAGCAGTACTTC.

This clonotype was observed at least ten times. This sequence joins TRBV12-3 or TRBV12-4 and TRBJ2-7, with D possibly matching TRBD1 (5 bases). Deletions cut 4 bases from V and 0 bases from J, with 13 bases between. This CDR3 comprises 15 residues. CDR3 sequence: CASSSTGKTSYEQYF. CDR3 nucleotides: TGTGCCAGCAGTTCAACAGGCAAAACCTCCTACGAGCAGTACTTC.

The rearrangement uses TRBV7-3 and TRBJ1-2; the D gene is possibly TRBD1 (6 bases). This CDR3 is 15 amino acids long. From germline, CDR1 is SGHTA and CDR2 FQGTGA. V shed 5 bases and J shed 4 bases, with 17 bases lying between them. CDR3 residues: CASSPSPTGLYGYTF. Here the CDR3 DNA reads TGTGCCAGCAGCCCTTCCCCGACAGGACTCTATGGCTACACCTTC. The entire variable domain, with the rest obtained from reference TRBV7-3 and TRBJ1-2, is as follows: GAGVSQTPSNKVTEKGKYVELRCDPISGHTALYWYRQSLGQGPEFLIYFQGTGAADDSGLPNDRFFAVRPEGSVSTLKIQRTERGDSAVYLCASSPSPTGLYGYTFGSGTRLTVV.

The chain uses TRBV2 and TRBJ2-5, with 14 bases aligning to TRBD2. Germline CDR1 and CDR2: SNHLY and FYNNEI. Trimming at V came to 1 base and at J to 5 bases, leaving 6 bases not matched to a gene. The CDR3 loop spans 17 amino acids. Here the CDR3 reads CASSEEGLAGVLETQYF. CDR3 nucleotide sequence: TGTGCCAGCAGTGAAGAGGGACTAGCGGGAGTTTTGGAGACCCAGTACTTC. The full variable domain, completed using reference TRBV2 and TRBJ2-5, is EPEVTQTPSHQVTQMGQEVILRCVPISNHLYFYWYRQILGQKVEFLVSFYNNEISEKSEIFDDQFSVERPDGSNFTLKIRSTKLEDSAMYFCASSEEGLAGVLETQYFGPGTRLLVL.

J is TRBJ2-7 and V is TRBV20-1, with 7 bases fitting TRBD2. Germline CDR1 is DFQATT and CDR2 is SNEGSKA (reference sequence). The CDR3 is 13 amino acids. Trimming removed 1 base from V and 3 bases from J; junction bases left unmatched: 3. In DNA form, the CDR3 reads TGCAGTGCTAGAGTGAGCGGGGTCTACGAGCAGTACTTC. Its translation is CSARVSGVYEQYF.

The chain employs TRBV4-1 and TRBJ2-1; TRBD2 matches 8 bases. J lost 4 bases, V lost 0 bases, and 5 bases had no gene match. CDR1 and CDR2 from the germline V gene are MGHRA and YSYEKL. The CDR3 consists of 16 residues. The CDR3 nucleotides read TGCGCCAGCAGCCAAGATCTCCAGCGGGGGTACAATGAGCAGTTCTTC. As protein: CASSQDLQRGYNEQFF.

V and J are TRBV27 and TRBJ2-1, with D unclear. V was cut by 2 bases and J by 8 bases, with 10 bases left in between. Germline CDR1 is MNHEY and CDR2 is SMNVEV (reference sequence). The length of the CDR3 is 13 residues. The DNA for the CDR3 is TGTGCCAGCAGTTTAACTCTTGGCGATGAGCAGTTCTTC. Its translation: CASSLTLGDEQFF.

The table lists this clonotype with a few counts. The V call is TRBV29-1, the J call TRBJ1-2, with 11 bases that match TRBD1. Germline V gene lookup returns CDR1 SQVTM and CDR2 ANQGSEA. This CDR3 spans 13 amino acids. J lost 6 bases, V lost 3 bases, and 3 bases had no gene match. The CDR3 DNA sequence: TGCAGCGTTGAGCTGGGACAGGGGGATGGCTACACCTTC. Translating it yields CSVELGQGDGYTF. The variable domain in full, with the rest retrieved from reference TRBV29-1 and TRBJ1-2, is SAVISQKPSRDICQRGTSLTIQCQVDSQVTMMFWYRQQPGQSLTLIATANQGSEATYESGFVIDKFPISRPNLTFSTLTVSNMSPEDSSIYLCSVELGQGDGYTFGSGTRLTVV.

The genes are TRBV21-1 and TRBJ2-1; the table gives TRBD1 as D, unverified against the DNA. TRBV21-1 is flagged as a pseudogene. The length of the CDR3 is 18 residues. The CDR3 region is CASTFIMRGPATYNEQFF. The CDR3 DNA reads as TGTGCCAGCACCTTTATAATGAGGGGGCCCGCGACCTACAATGAGCAGTTCTTC.

J is TRBJ1-2 and V is TRBV12-3 or TRBV12-4; 9 nucleotides agree with TRBD1. CDR3 size: 12 residues. V lost 8 bases and J lost 7; bases outside the gene matches: 5. DNA for the CDR3: TGTGCCAGCGGCGACAGGGGGGCTGGCTACACCTTC. It is translated as CASGDRGAGYTF.

The rearrangement links TRBV28 to TRBJ2-7; no clear D gene. Trimming left V 5 bases short and J 5 bases short, with 10 bases between. The CDR3 has 12 residues. Germline V gene sequence: CDR1 MDHEN, CDR2 SYDVKM. CDR3 sequence (DNA): TGTGCCAGCAGTATCCTTTCCCACGAGCAGTACTTC. The encoded protein is CASSILSHEQYF.

The chain has TRBV7-9 and TRBJ1-2, with 7 bases matching TRBD1. The V gene end was trimmed by 5 bases and the J gene end by 6 bases; junction bases not matched to a gene: 9. The CDR3 consists of 14 residues. The germline V gene encodes CDR1 SEHNR and CDR2 FQNEAQ (reference sequence). The CDR3, as DNA: TGTGCCAGCAGCCACCAGACAGGGTACCATGGCTACACCTTC. As protein: CASSHQTGYHGYTF.

The chain recombines TRBV28 with TRBJ2-7, with TRBD1 matching over 7 bases. Germline V lookup: CDR1 MDHEN, CDR2 SYDVKM. V gave up 7 bases and J gave up 3 bases; unmatched junction bases: 6. The CDR3 is 13 residues long. CDR3 amino acids: CASKSGQSYEQYF. DNA for the CDR3: TGTGCCAGCAAATCGGGACAGAGCTACGAGCAGTACTTC. The full variable domain, completed using reference TRBV28 and TRBJ2-7, is DVKVTQSSRYLVKRTGEKVFLECVQDMDHENMFWYRQDPGLGLRLIYFSYDVKMKEKGDIPEGYSVSREKKERFSLILESASTNQTSMYLCASKSGQSYEQYFGPGTRLTVT.

This clonotype was picked up many times. This chain uses TRBV29-1 with TRBJ2-5, with 11 bases fitting TRBD2. From germline, CDR1 is SQVTM and CDR2 ANQGSEA. V gave up 6 bases and J gave up 4 bases; unmatched junction bases: 10. This CDR3 is built from 15 residues. CDR3 in DNA: TGCAGCGTAGGCCTACTAGCGGGAGTAGGAGAGACCCAGTACTTC. As protein: CSVGLLAGVGETQYF.

V and J are TRBV7-9 and TRBJ2-1; 9 bases match TRBD2. The ends lost 3 bases at V and 10 bases at J; junction bases unmatched: 16. The CDR3 runs 17 residues. CDR1 and CDR2 (germline): SEHNR, FQNEAQ (reference sequence). CDR3 sequence reads: CASSLRADSGSHGEQFF. The CDR3 nucleotides read TGTGCCAGCAGCTTGCGTGCGGATAGCGGGAGTCACGGGGAGCAGTTCTTC.

This clonotype was counted only a few times. J is TRBJ1-6 and V is TRBV12-3 or TRBV12-4, with no clear D. The CDR3 totals 12 residues. The ends were cut back, 6 bases at V and 7 bases at J, with 7 bases in the middle. CDR3 sequence (DNA): TGTGCCAGCAGCCCCCACAATTCACCCCTCCACTTT. Its translation is CASSPHNSPLHF.

A word on this clonotype: A junction end diverges from the germline sequence, so it may reflect a read error. This chain joins TRBV20-1 and TRBJ2-5, with 7 bases lining up with TRBD2. The CDR3 contains 15 residues. Germline V CDR1 and CDR2: DFQATT, SNEGSKA (reference sequence). CDR3 protein: CSTSLRRGIQETQYF. CDR3 DNA sequence: TGCAGTACTAGTCTTAGGCGGGGGATCCAAGAGACCCAGTACTTC.

This chain connects TRBV7-8 to TRBJ1-3, with TRBD1 as a possible D gene (5 bases). Germline CDR1 SGHVS, CDR2 FQNEAQ. This CDR3 contains 16 residues. Trimming took 4 bases from V and 0 from J, leaving 13 bases between them. The CDR3 reads CASSSRDFSSGNTIYF. The CDR3 region has the DNA TGTGCCAGCAGCTCCAGGGATTTTAGCTCTGGAAACACCATATATTTT. Full variable domain (outside the CDR3, taken from reference TRBV7-8 and TRBJ1-3): GAGVSQSPRYKVAKRGQDVALRCDPISGHVSLFWYQQALGQGPEFLTYFQNEAQLDKSGLPSDRFFAERPEGSVSTLKIQRTQQEDSAVYLCASSSRDFSSGNTIYFGEGSWLTVV.

The chain couples TRBV20-1 to TRBJ2-4; D is perhaps TRBD2 (6 bases). With the DNA end fitting TRBJ2-7 better, the J assignment may be wrong. The CDR3 is 15 amino acids. Germline V lookup: CDR1 DFQATT, CDR2 SNEGSKA (reference sequence). CDR3 loop: CSARVGRAGSYEQYF. The CDR3 DNA follows: TGCAGTGCTAGAGTCGGACGAGCGGGCTCCTACGAGCAGTACTTC.

Note on this clonotype: Mismatch with germline at one junction end may stem from a read error. The chain employs TRBV10-3 and TRBJ1-1, with D maybe TRBD1 (5 bases). The CDR3 consists of 14 residues. Germline CDR1 and CDR2: ENHRY and SYGVKD. In DNA form, the CDR3 reads TGTGCCACCAGTGAGTCTCGGGACAACACTGAAGCTTTCTTT. It translates to CATSESRDNTEAFF.

The chain has TRBV9 and TRBJ2-3; 8 nucleotides agree with TRBD2. Trimming took 0 bases from V and 7 from J; bases not matched to a gene: 10. The length of the CDR3 is 16 residues. Germline V gene sequence: CDR1 SGDLS, CDR2 YYNGEE. The CDR3 coding sequence is TGTGCCAGCAGCGTAGAGGTTGCGGGGGGCAAAAATACGCAGTATTTT. Its protein product is CASSVEVAGGKNTQYF. Variable domain in full (rest from reference TRBV9 and TRBJ2-3): DSGVTQTPKHLITATGQRVTLRCSPRSGDLSVYWYQQSLDQGLQFLIQYYNGEERAKGNILERFSAQQFPDLHSELNLSSLELGDSALYFCASSVEVAGGKNTQYFGPGTRLTVL.